This T cell receptor beta chain was sequenced for a study of shared clonotypes between healthy human individuals. Study outcomes and limitations: Larger estimated richness was generally recorded for naive subsets relative to memory subsets. Non-shared clonotypes displayed generation probabilities falling below those of clonotypes present in all four donors.

CD45RA-negative memory and CD45RA+ naive subsets were split from the CD4+ cells. V lost 2 bases and J lost 1, with 5 bases in between. Germline lookup yields CDR1 SEHNR and CDR2 FQNEAQ (reference sequence). The CDR3 contains 13 residues. Only in-frame clones appear in the TCRdb table, and some are missing; sequencing was by immunoSEQ multiplex PCR. The sample comprises fewer than 1.6 million clones, approximately 98.5% of which are singletons, and roughly 0.36% rests with the top ten. This clone was seen only once. Its specificity is not known. The sequence derives from a man younger than 45 in good health. The rearrangement links TRBV7-9 to TRBJ1-1; D unclear. The specimen was naive CD4+ T cells sorted from blood. Subset meaning: CD45RA+ positively selected. This CDR3 reads CASSLRANTEAFF. In DNA form, the CDR3 reads TGTGCCAGCAGCTTAAGAGCGAACACTGAAGCTTTCTTT. Full variable domain (outside the CDR3, taken from reference TRBV7-9 and TRBJ1-1): DTGVSQNPRHKITKRGQNVTFRCDPISEHNRLYWYRQTLGQGPEFLTYFQNEAQLEKSRLLSDRFSAERPKGSFSTLEIQRTEQGDSAMYLCASSLRANTEAFFGQGTRLTVV.